These T cell receptor beta chains were read from a single sample in a study of T cell repertoires in cytomegalovirus infection. Antigen specificity for these receptors is unknown. TCRdb itself ran the reads through MiXCR, one entry per CDR3 protein. The sample carries 250,000 to 300,000 distinct CDR3 sequences, roughly a fifth recorded once. The sequences come from cultured PBMCs, collected from culture after CMV antigen stimulation. These receptors were collected from a human donor in good health (CMV status not recorded). Some clones in this sample may be carry-over from other donors' samples. The CDR3 runs from the conserved cysteine through the conserved F or W. Fields, in order: J gene, D gene, V gene, clone size, CDR3 protein, CDR3 DNA. A D gene is named only where the DNA matches it firmly. Not all rows give a size; the values are once, few, many and, for expanded clones, a class.

TRBJ2-1 | TRBD2 | TRBV6-2/TRBV6-3 | . | CASSNSLKTSRIRGFF | TGTGCCAGCAGTAATTCCCTTAAGACTAGCCGGATACGTGGGTTCTTC
TRBJ2-5 | . | TRBV3-1 | . | CASSQARQNQYF | TGTGCCAGCAGCCAAGCACGGCAGAACCAGTACTTC
TRBJ2-3 | . | TRBV4-1 | . | CASSLDGLRTDTQYF | TGCGCCAGCAGCCTAGATGGATTACGCACAGATACGCAGTATTTT
TRBJ2-7 | . | TRBV11-1 | . | CASSLTTGGASEQYF | TGTGCCAGCAGCTTAACGACAGGTGGAGCCTCCGAGCAGTACTTC
TRBJ1-1 | . | TRBV28 | many | CASSQNTEAFF | TGTGCCAGCAGCCAGAACACTGAAGCTTTCTTT
TRBJ1-2 | TRBD1 | TRBV7-2 | many | CASSGQGPNYGYTF | TGTGCCAGCAGCGGACAGGGCCCAAACTATGGCTACACCTTC
TRBJ1-2 | . | TRBV4-1 | many | CASSRQRGDNYGYTF | TGCGCCAGCAGCCGGCAGAGGGGGGACAACTATGGCTACACCTTC
TRBJ2-2 | . | TRBV6-2/TRBV6-3 | . | CASSYQGYSGELFF | TGTGCCAGCAGTTACCAGGGATACTCCGGGGAGCTGTTTTTT
TRBJ2-3 | TRBD2 | TRBV5-8 | few | CASSYSPSGLTDTQYF | TGTGCCAGCAGCTACTCCCCTAGCGGGTTAACAGATACGCAGTATTTT
TRBJ2-7 | TRBD2 | TRBV5-4 | . | CASSSGNSYEQYF | TGTGCCAGCAGCAGCGGGAACTCCTACGAGCAGTACTTC
TRBJ1-6 | . | TRBV7-9 | . | CASSPRDSPLHF | TGTGCCAGCAGCCCCCGCGATTCACCCCTCCACTTT
TRBJ2-7 | TRBD1 | TRBV15 | . | CATSRLPGQGRPYEQYF | TGTGCCACCAGCAGACTCCCCGGACAGGGACGGCCCTACGAGCAGTACTTC
TRBJ2-7 | . | TRBV7-9 | few | CASSLETYEQYF | TGTGCCAGCAGCTTAGAAACCTACGAGCAGTACTTC
TRBJ2-7 | TRBD1 | TRBV20-1 | . | CSAPSGGQGNYEQYF | TGCAGTGCTCCATCGGGGGGACAGGGGAACTACGAGCAGTACTTC
TRBJ2-1 | TRBD1 | TRBV7-8 | many | CASSLDEGQIWNEQFF | TGTGCCAGCAGCTTAGATGAGGGACAGATTTGGAATGAGCAGTTCTTC
TRBJ2-3 | TRBD2 | TRBV11-2 | many | CASSLLAGRYTDTQYF | TGTGCCAGCAGCTTATTAGCGGGAAGATACACAGATACGCAGTATTTT
TRBJ1-1 | TRBD1 | TRBV14 | few | CASSQGDRGVRAFF | TGTGCCAGCAGCCAAGGTGACAGGGGAGTAAGAGCTTTCTTT
TRBJ1-2 | TRBD1 | TRBV5-1 | . | CASRNGTGFYGYTF | TGCGCCAGCAGAAACGGGACAGGATTTTATGGCTACACCTTC
TRBJ2-5 | . | TRBV11-2 | . | CASSLGNGDGETQYF | TGTGCCAGCAGCTTAGGGAACGGCGATGGGGAGACCCAGTACTTC
TRBJ1-6 | TRBD1 | TRBV4-3 | . | CASSEALPGQDYNSPLHF | TGCGCCAGCAGCGAAGCCCTCCCGGGACAGGATTATAATTCACCCCTCCACTTT
TRBJ1-2 | TRBD1 | TRBV30 | . | CAWSPGTGWDYGYTF | TGTGCCTGGAGTCCCGGGACAGGGTGGGACTATGGCTACACCTTC
TRBJ2-5 | . | TRBV7-2 | many | CASSPGWRLQETQYF | TGTGCCAGCAGCCCCGGCTGGAGGCTACAAGAGACCCAGTACTTC
TRBJ2-1 | TRBD1 | TRBV27 | . | CASSSPGTGINEQFF | TGTGCCAGCAGTTCCCCCGGGACAGGGATCAATGAGCAGTTCTTC
TRBJ2-1 | . | TRBV7-8 | many | CASSLTSYLPEQFF | TGTGCCAGCAGCTTAACTAGCTACTTACCCGAGCAGTTCTTC
TRBJ1-6 | TRBD1 | TRBV6-5 | few | CASRRQGLNSPLHF | TGTGCCAGCAGGCGACAGGGCCTTAATTCACCCCTCCACTTT
TRBJ2-2 | TRBD1 | TRBV4-1 | . | CASSLISGAGGAANTGELFF | TGCGCCAGCAGCCTTATTTCGGGTGCAGGGGGCGCGGCGAACACCGGGGAGCTGTTTTTT
TRBJ2-3 | TRBD1 | TRBV19 | few | CASGDRDTQYF | TGTGCCAGTGGGGACAGAGATACGCAGTATTTT
TRBJ2-3 | . | TRBV7-2 | . | CASSFPGDPSTDTQYF | TGTGCCAGCAGCTTTCCGGGAGACCCTAGCACAGATACGCAGTATTTT
TRBJ1-5 | TRBD1 | TRBV7-8 | . | CASSPNSPGQGFNQPQHF | TGTGCCAGCAGCCCGAACAGCCCGGGACAGGGTTTCAATCAGCCCCAGCATTTT
TRBJ2-1 | TRBD1 | TRBV12-3/TRBV12-4 | . | CASTLGDSAFDEQFF | TGTGCCAGCACCCTGGGGGACAGTGCCTTCGATGAGCAGTTCTTC
TRBJ1-4 | . | TRBV28 | few | CASSLRQINEKLFF | TGTGCCAGCAGTTTACGGCAGATTAATGAAAAACTGTTTTTT
TRBJ2-4 | . | TRBV7-2 | many | CASSLGATGNIQYF | TGTGCCAGCAGCTTAGGTGCGACGGGCAACATTCAGTACTTC
TRBJ2-1 | . | TRBV29-1 | . | CSVEVRGTNEQFF | TGCAGCGTTGAAGTCAGAGGGACCAATGAGCAGTTCTTC
TRBJ2-1 | . | TRBV7-9 | . | CASSFSSSQRDNEQFF | TGTGCCAGCAGCTTTTCTAGCTCCCAAAGGGACAATGAGCAGTTCTTC
TRBJ1-2 | . | TRBV24-1 | . | CATSFGSYGYTF | TGTGCCACCAGTTTCGGGTCCTATGGCTACACCTTC
TRBJ2-7 | . | TRBV9 | . | CASNLGGVNEQYF | TGTGCCAGCAATCTTGGAGGTGTAAACGAGCAGTACTTC
TRBJ2-3 | TRBD1 | TRBV7-3 | . | CASSLRDRSTDTQYF | TGTGCCAGCAGCTTACGGGACAGAAGCACAGATACGCAGTATTTT